The 2 T cell receptor beta chains in this list originate from one sample, sequenced in a study of blood T cell repertoires in COVID-19. Assay used: immunoSEQ multiplex PCR; TCRdb lists only in-frame clones, some missing. Of around 40,000 clones listed, about 89% are singletons. Sequenced material: peripheral blood. Receptors were obtained from a human donor in a cohort sampled during active COVID-19.

The genes are TRBV6-5 and TRBJ2-5, with D unresolved. This CDR3 is built from 16 residues. The ends were cut back, 0 bases at V and 4 bases at J, with 15 bases in the middle. Per germline, CDR1 MNHEY and CDR2 SVGAGI. CDR3 sequence reads: CASSYSTGGSLETQYF. DNA for the CDR3: TGTGCCAGCAGTTACTCGACTGGTGGCAGTTTAGAGACCCAGTACTTC.

V and J are TRBV7-9 and TRBJ2-1; TRBD2 is a possible D gene (6 bases). V lost 3 bases and J 2 bases, leaving 11 bases between the germline ends. Germline CDR1 and CDR2: SEHNR and FQNEAQ (reference sequence). The CDR3 sequence is 15 residues long. The CDR3 nucleotides are TGTGCCAGCAGCTTGGACGGGAGCCCCTACAATGAGCAGTTCTTC. Protein sequence: CASSLDGSPYNEQFF.